The rows below give T cell receptor beta chains drawn from one sample of a study of Graves' ophthalmopathy and Graves' hyperthyroidism. Each CDR3 protein is one row after TCRdb ran MiXCR on the multiplex PCR reads. The table has about 660,000 distinct CDR3 sequences, approximately 39% seen once. Specimen: peripheral blood. Receptors originate from an adult man with Graves' ophthalmopathy. Each CDR3 is given with its conserved first and last residue. A D gene is named only where the DNA matches it firmly. Clone size is stated in some rows and not others, as once, few, many or a class when expanded.

cdr3_length clone_size j_call v_call d_call cdr3_nt cdr3_aa
15 many TRBJ1-1 TRBV15 TRBD1 TGTGCCACCAGCAGAGAGTCGACAGGGTTAACTGAAGCTTTCTTT CATSRESTGLTEAFF
16 . TRBJ1-5 TRBV7-9 . TGTGCCAGCAGCCTCGGGACATTATACAGCAATCAGCCCCAGCATTTT CASSLGTLYSNQPQHF
15 . TRBJ2-5 TRBV10-3 . TGTGCCAGCAGCACCACGCGGGGTGTGGGGGAGACCCAGTACTTC CASSTTRGVGETQYF
15 . TRBJ1-2 TRBV2 . TGTGCCAGCAGTGAAGGGACAGCCACCTCGGAAGGCTACACCTTC CASSEGTATSEGYTF
17 many TRBJ1-2 TRBV7-9 TRBD1 TGTGCCAGCAGCCCTATGGGAAACAGGGGGCACAGGAATGGCTACACCTTC CASSPMGNRGHRNGYTF
14 many TRBJ2-7 TRBV19 TRBD1 TGTGCCAGTAGTATCGGGACAGGGTTCCACGAGCAGTACTTC CASSIGTGFHEQYF
16 . TRBJ2-5 TRBV6-6 TRBD1 TGTGCCAGCAGCTACATTCAGGGGGAGACGCAAGAGACCCAGTACTTC CASSYIQGETQETQYF
14 . TRBJ2-5 TRBV25-1 TRBD2 TGTGCCAGCAGCCAGGCTATCGGGAGGGAGACCCAGTACTTC CASSQAIGRETQYF
15 . TRBJ1-2 TRBV5-1 . TGCGCCAGCAGCTTGGCTAGCGGGACCAACTATGGCTACACCTTC CASSLASGTNYGYTF
13 . TRBJ1-5 TRBV11-2 . TGTGCCAGCAGCTTAGAGGGGGGAGGGCCCCAGCATTTT CASSLEGGGPQHF
13 . TRBJ2-2 TRBV7-2 . TGTGCCAGCAGCCCCCGGCTCCGCGGGGAGCTGTTTTTT CASSPRLRGELFF
16 . TRBJ2-7 TRBV25-1 TRBD1 TGTGCCAGCAGGCTAACCCCGGGACAGGGGGGGTACGAGGAGTACTTC CASRLTPGQGGYEEYF
15 many TRBJ2-7 TRBV9 . TGTGCCAGCAGCGTAGACGGGGGACACTCCTACGAGCAGTACTTC CASSVDGGHSYEQYF
13 . TRBJ1-5 TRBV6-5 TRBD1 TGTGCCAGCAGTTCGGACAGGGCAGAGCCCCAGCATTTT CASSSDRAEPQHF
13 many TRBJ1-2 TRBV7-2 . TGTGCCAGCAGCCAACAGGTGAACTATGGCTACACCTTC CASSQQVNYGYTF
19 . TRBJ2-2 TRBV15 . TGTGCCACCAGCAGAGTTTTTGGGACGGCTCACCAGAGGACCGGGGAGCTGTTTTTT CATSRVFGTAHQRTGELFF
14 many TRBJ2-2 TRBV7-3 TRBD2 TGTGCCAGCTCCGGGGGGGCGTTTCAAGGGGAGCTGTTTTTT CASSGGAFQGELFF
13 many TRBJ1-2 TRBV24-1 . TGTGCCACCAGTGATCCTGACAGCAGTGGCTACACCTTC CATSDPDSSGYTF
14 many TRBJ1-1 TRBV7-8 TRBD1 TGTGCCAGCAGCTCGACAGGGCTGAACACTGAAGCTTTCTTT CASSSTGLNTEAFF
15 few TRBJ2-7 TRBV12-5 . TGTGCTAGTGGTTTGCGGGCCGGGACGACCTACGAGCAGTACTTC CASGLRAGTTYEQYF
14 . TRBJ2-7 TRBV20-1 TRBD2 TGCAGTGCTTCCCCAGCGGGGGGAAACTACGAGCAGTACTTC CSASPAGGNYEQYF
15 many TRBJ1-5 TRBV6-5 . TGTGCCAGCAGCCCCAAAGCGGTCTCGTCGGGGCCCCAGCATTTT CASSPKAVSSGPQHF
14 . TRBJ2-7 TRBV10-3 TRBD2 TGTGCCATCAGTGAGCCTAGCGGGAGGAATGAGCAGTACTTC CAISEPSGRNEQYF
14 few TRBJ2-5 TRBV6-1 . TGTGCCAGCAGTTACGATGGGACTCAAGAGACCCAGTACTTC CASSYDGTQETQYF
16 few TRBJ1-2 TRBV12-3/TRBV12-4 TRBD1 TGTGCCAGCAGCTCCATAGTCGGGACAGTCGGCTATGGCTACACCTTC CASSSIVGTVGYGYTF
12 . TRBJ2-7 TRBV7-8 . TGTGCCAGCAGGGGCAGTCCCTACGAGCAGTACTTC CASRGSPYEQYF
16 . TRBJ2-7 TRBV27 . TGTGCCAGCAGCACTCTGGGACTGCCCGACCTCAACGAGCAGTACTTC CASSTLGLPDLNEQYF
16 . TRBJ2-7 TRBV7-2 . TGTGTCAGCAGCCAAGATCTTGTAAGGCTTGCCTACGAGCAGTACTTC CVSSQDLVRLAYEQYF
15 few TRBJ2-5 TRBV10-3 TRBD1 TGTGCCAGCAGTGACCGGGACAGGGTCGCAGAGACCCAGTACTTC CASSDRDRVAETQYF
16 few TRBJ2-7 TRBV5-4 . TGTGCCAGCAGCTTGGGCCGGGGAGGAAGGGCCTACGAGCAGTACTTC CASSLGRGGRAYEQYF
14 . TRBJ2-7 TRBV25-1 TRBD2 TGTGCCAGCAGTGAATCTAGCGGGAGGTACGAGCAGTACTTC CASSESSGRYEQYF
13 . TRBJ1-3 TRBV7-9 . TGTGCCAGCAGTTTACGTGTGGGAGAGACCATATATTTT CASSLRVGETIYF
13 . TRBJ2-5 TRBV25-1 TRBD2 TGTGCCAGTATGACTAGCTCCCAAGAGACCCAGTACTTC CASMTSSQETQYF
15 few TRBJ2-7 TRBV3-1 . TGTGCCAGCAGCCAAGAAGGCCAGCCCAGCTACGAGCAGTACTTC CASSQEGQPSYEQYF
14 . TRBJ2-2 TRBV13 . TGTGCCAGCAGTTACCGCACACTCACCGGGGAGCTGTTTTTT CASSYRTLTGELFF
15 many TRBJ2-7 TRBV12-3/TRBV12-4 TRBD1 TGTGCCAGCAGTTTAAGTGGGACAGGGACCCGCGAGCAGTACTTC CASSLSGTGTREQYF
14 many TRBJ2-5 TRBV20-1 TRBD1 TGCAGTGCGGAGGGGACAGGGGGTGAGGAGACCCAGTACTTC CSAEGTGGEETQYF
12 . TRBJ1-1 TRBV7-2 . TGTGCCAGCGTACGGGACGGCACTGAAGCTTTCTTT CASVRDGTEAFF
14 many TRBJ1-2 TRBV5-1 TRBD1 TGCGCCAGCAGCTCCCGACTCAGGGGGCACGGCTACACCTTC CASSSRLRGHGYTF
15 . TRBJ1-2 TRBV7-3 TRBD1 TGTGCCAGCAGCCCCCGGGCAGGGGGCGACTATGGCTACACCTTC CASSPRAGGDYGYTF
16 few TRBJ2-5 TRBV20-1 TRBD2 TGCAGTGCTAGTGGTTACGGCGGGAGTCGACAAGAGACCCAGTACTTC CSASGYGGSRQETQYF
13 many TRBJ1-2 TRBV29-1 . TGCAGCGGAGGTAGCTCCGCTGGGTATGGCTACACCTTC CSGGSSAGYGYTF
12 once TRBJ2-5 TRBV10-3 . TGTGCCACCCGGGACGGCGAAGAGACCCAGTACTTC CATRDGEETQYF
16 . TRBJ2-6 TRBV2 TRBD2 TGTGCCAGTCAGGGATCCGGGGGGGAAGGGGCCAACGTCCTGACTTTC CASQGSGGEGANVLTF
16 few TRBJ1-6 TRBV6-1 TRBD1 TGTGCCAGCAGTCACGGACCGGGACAGGGGAGATCACCCCTCCACTTT CASSHGPGQGRSPLHF
16 few TRBJ2-2 TRBV9 TRBD2 TGTGCCAGCAGCGTAGGGCTAGCGGGAGCGACCGGGGAGCTGTTTTTT CASSVGLAGATGELFF
15 few TRBJ1-4 TRBV15 TRBD1 TGTGCCACGAGGAGGCAGGGGGGAACTAATGAAAAACTGTTTTTT CATRRQGGTNEKLFF
14 . TRBJ1-1 TRBV20-1 . TGCAGTGCTAGAGAGGGGGACTATGGCACTGAAGCTTTCTTT CSAREGDYGTEAFF
11 . TRBJ1-1 TRBV29-1 . TGCAGCGTTGAGGGAGGGACCGCAGCTTTCTTT CSVEGGTAAFF
15 . TRBJ1-1 TRBV2 TRBD1 TGTGCCAGCAGGGGGGGACAGGGGATGCGGACTGAAGCTTTCTTT CASRGGQGMRTEAFF
15 many TRBJ1-2 TRBV19 . TGTGCCAGTACCCCTGAGGCCGCTTCCCTTCGCGGCTACACCTTC CASTPEAASLRGYTF